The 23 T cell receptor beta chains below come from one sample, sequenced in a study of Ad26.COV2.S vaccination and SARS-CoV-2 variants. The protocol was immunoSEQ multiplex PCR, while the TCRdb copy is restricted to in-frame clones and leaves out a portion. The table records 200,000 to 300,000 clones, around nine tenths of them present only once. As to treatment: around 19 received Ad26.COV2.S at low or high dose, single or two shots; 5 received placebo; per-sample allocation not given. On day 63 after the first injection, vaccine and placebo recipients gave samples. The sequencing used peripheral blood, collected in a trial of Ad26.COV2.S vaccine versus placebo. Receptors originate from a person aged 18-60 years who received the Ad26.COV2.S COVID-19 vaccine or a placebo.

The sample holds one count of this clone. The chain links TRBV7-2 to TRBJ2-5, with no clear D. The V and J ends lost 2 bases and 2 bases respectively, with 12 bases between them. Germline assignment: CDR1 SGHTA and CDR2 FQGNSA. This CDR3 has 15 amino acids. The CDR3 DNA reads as TGTGCCAGCAGCTTAAAATGGGGTAGACAAGAGACCCAGTACTTC. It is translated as CASSLKWGRQETQYF. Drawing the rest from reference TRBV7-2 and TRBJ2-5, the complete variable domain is GAGVSQSPSNKVTEKGKDVELRCDPISGHTALYWYRQSLGQGLEFLIYFQGNSAPDKSGLPSDRFSAERTGGSVSTLTIQRTQQEDSAVYLCASSLKWGRQETQYFGPGTRLLVL.

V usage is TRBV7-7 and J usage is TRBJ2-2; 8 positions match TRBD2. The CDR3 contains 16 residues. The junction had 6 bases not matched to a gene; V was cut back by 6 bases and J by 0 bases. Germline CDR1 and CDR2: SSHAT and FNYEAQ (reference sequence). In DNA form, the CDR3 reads TGTGCCAGCAGGGGTACTAGCGGAGCGAACACCGGGGAGCTGTTTTTT. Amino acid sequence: CASRGTSGANTGELFF.

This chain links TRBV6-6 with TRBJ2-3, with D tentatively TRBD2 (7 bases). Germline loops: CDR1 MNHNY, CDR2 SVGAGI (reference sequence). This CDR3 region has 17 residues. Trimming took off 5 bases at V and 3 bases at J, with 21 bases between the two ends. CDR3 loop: CASSLGGGTSITDTQYF. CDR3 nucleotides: TGTGCCAGCAGTCTAGGGGGGGGCACAAGTATTACAGATACGCAGTATTTT.

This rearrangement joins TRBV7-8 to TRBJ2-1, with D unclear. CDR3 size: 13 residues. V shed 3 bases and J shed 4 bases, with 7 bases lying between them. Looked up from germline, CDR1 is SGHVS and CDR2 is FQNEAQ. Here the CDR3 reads CASSLERYNEQFF. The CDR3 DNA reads TGTGCCAGCAGCTTGGAGAGGTACAATGAGCAGTTCTTC. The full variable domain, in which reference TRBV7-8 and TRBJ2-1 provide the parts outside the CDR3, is GAGVSQSPRYKVAKRGQDVALRCDPISGHVSLFWYQQALGQGPEFLTYFQNEAQLDKSGLPSDRFFAERPEGSVSTLKIQRTQQEDSAVYLCASSLERYNEQFFGPGTRLTVL.

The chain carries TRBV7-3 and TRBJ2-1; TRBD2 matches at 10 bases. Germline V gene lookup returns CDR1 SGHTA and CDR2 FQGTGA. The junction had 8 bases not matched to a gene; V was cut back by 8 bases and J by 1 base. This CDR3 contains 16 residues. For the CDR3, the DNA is TGTGCCAGCCGCGCAGCTAGCGGGAGTTCCTACAATGAGCAGTTCTTC. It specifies CASRAASGSSYNEQFF.

The CDR3 is CASSLGTGGLGNEQFF. CDR3 sequence (DNA): TGTGCCAGCAGCTTAGGGACAGGGGGCTTAGGCAATGAGCAGTTCTTC. The V and J genes are TRBV7-3 and TRBJ2-1; the match to TRBD1 covers 12 bases. The germline CDR1 and CDR2 sequences are SGHTA and FQGTGA. There are 16 residues in the CDR3. Trimming took 2 bases from V and 6 from J; bases not matched to a gene: 5.

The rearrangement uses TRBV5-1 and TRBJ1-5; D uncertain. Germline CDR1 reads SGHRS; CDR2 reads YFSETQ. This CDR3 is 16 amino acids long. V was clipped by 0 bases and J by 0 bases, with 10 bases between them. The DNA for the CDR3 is TGCGCCAGCAGCTTGGAAGGGCCCTATAGCAATCAGCCCCAGCATTTT. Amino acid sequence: CASSLEGPYSNQPQHF. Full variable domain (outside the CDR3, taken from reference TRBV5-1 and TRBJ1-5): KAGVTQTPRYLIKTRGQQVTLSCSPISGHRSVSWYQQTPGQGLQFLFEYFSETQRNKGNFPGRFSGRQFSNSRSEMNVSTLELGDSALYLCASSLEGPYSNQPQHFGDGTRLSIL.

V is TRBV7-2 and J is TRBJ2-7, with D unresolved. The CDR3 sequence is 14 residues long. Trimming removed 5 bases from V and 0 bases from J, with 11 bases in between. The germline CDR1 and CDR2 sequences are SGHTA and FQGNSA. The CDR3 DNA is TGTGCCAGCAGCCCCCCCGGGTACTCCTACGAGCAGTACTTC. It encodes CASSPPGYSYEQYF. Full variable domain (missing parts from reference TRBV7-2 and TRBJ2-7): GAGVSQSPSNKVTEKGKDVELRCDPISGHTALYWYRQSLGQGLEFLIYFQGNSAPDKSGLPSDRFSAERTGGSVSTLTIQRTQQEDSAVYLCASSPPGYSYEQYFGPGTRLTVT.

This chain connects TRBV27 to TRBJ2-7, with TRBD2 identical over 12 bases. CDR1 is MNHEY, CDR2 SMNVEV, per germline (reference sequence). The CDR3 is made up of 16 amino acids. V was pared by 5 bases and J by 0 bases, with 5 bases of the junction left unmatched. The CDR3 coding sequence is TGTGCCAGCAGTCCTATGACTAGCGGGGGCTCCTACGAGCAGTACTTC. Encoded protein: CASSPMTSGGSYEQYF.

CDR3 residues: CAISESLNEQFF. CDR3 in DNA: TGTGCCATCAGTGAGTCTCTCAATGAGCAGTTCTTC. The V gene is TRBV10-3, the J gene TRBJ2-1; no clear D. The CDR3 is 12 amino acids. Trimming pared 0 bases from V and 6 bases from J, leaving 3 bases between. Germline V gene sequence: CDR1 ENHRY, CDR2 SYGVKD.

The chain's CDR3 is CASSLGDSQPQHF. DNA of the CDR3: TGTGCCAGCTCCTTGGGGGATTCTCAGCCCCAGCATTTT. The chain carries TRBV6-6 and TRBJ1-5, with D perhaps TRBD1 (5 bases). V was cut by 8 bases and J by 6 bases, with 14 bases left in between. From germline, CDR1 is MNHNY and CDR2 SVGAGI (reference sequence). There are 13 residues in the CDR3.

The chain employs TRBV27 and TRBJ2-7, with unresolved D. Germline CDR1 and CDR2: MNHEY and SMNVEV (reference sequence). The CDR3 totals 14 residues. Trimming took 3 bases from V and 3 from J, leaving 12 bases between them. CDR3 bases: TGTGCCAGCAGTTTCCTGGAGAGTAACTACGAGCAGTACTTC. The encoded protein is CASSFLESNYEQYF.

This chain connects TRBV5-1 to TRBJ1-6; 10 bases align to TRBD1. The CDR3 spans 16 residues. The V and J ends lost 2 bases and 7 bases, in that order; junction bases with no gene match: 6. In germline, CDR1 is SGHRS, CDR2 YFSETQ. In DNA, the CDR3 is TGCGCCAGCAGCTTAGCCGGGACAGGGGTCAATTCACCCCTCCACTTT. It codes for CASSLAGTGVNSPLHF.

The DNA for the CDR3 is TGTGCCAGCAGCCAGTTTCAGGGAGTGGTCACGACTGAAGCTTTCTTT. It codes for CASSQFQGVVTTEAFF. This sequence joins TRBV14 and TRBJ1-1; TRBD1 is a possible D gene (5 bases). The germline V gene has CDR1 SGHDN and CDR2 FVKESK. The germline V and J ends were trimmed by 3 bases and 5 bases, with 19 bases remaining between them. The CDR3 has 16 residues.

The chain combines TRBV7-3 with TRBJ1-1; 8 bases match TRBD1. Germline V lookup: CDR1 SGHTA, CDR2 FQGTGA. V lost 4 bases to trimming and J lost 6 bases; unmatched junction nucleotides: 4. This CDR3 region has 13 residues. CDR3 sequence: CASSSRGLAEAFF. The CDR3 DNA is TGTGCCAGCAGCTCCAGGGGGCTCGCTGAAGCTTTCTTT.

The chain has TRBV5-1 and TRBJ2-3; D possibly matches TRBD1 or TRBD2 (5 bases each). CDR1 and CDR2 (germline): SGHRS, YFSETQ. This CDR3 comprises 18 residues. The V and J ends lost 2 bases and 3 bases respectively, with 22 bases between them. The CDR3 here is CASSLFSGPSGGTDTQYF. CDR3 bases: TGCGCCAGCAGCTTATTTTCGGGACCCTCAGGCGGGACAGATACGCAGTATTTT.

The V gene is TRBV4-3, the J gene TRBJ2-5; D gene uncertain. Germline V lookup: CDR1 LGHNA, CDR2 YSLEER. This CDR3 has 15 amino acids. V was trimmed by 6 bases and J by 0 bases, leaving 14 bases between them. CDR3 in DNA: TGCGCCAGCAGTCCCCGACCATCGTACCAAGAGACCCAGTACTTC. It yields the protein CASSPRPSYQETQYF.

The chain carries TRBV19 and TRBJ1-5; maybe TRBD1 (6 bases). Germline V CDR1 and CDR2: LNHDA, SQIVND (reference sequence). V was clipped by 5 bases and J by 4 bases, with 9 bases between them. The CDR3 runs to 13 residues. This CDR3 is CASSPQGNQPQHF. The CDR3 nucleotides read TGTGCCAGTAGTCCCCAGGGGAATCAGCCCCAGCATTTT.

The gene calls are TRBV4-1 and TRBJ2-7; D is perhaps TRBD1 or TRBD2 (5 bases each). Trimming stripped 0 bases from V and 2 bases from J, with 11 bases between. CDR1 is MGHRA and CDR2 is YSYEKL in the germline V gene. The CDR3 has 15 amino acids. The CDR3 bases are TGCGCCAGCAGCCAAGAGCAAGGGACCACCTACGAGCAGTACTTC. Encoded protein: CASSQEQGTTYEQYF.

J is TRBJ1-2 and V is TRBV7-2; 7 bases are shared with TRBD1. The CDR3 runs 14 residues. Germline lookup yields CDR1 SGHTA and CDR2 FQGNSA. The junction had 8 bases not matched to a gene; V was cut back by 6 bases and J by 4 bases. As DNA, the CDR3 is TGTGCCAGCAGATCAGAGGGGGCGGCCTATGGCTACACCTTC. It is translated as CASRSEGAAYGYTF.

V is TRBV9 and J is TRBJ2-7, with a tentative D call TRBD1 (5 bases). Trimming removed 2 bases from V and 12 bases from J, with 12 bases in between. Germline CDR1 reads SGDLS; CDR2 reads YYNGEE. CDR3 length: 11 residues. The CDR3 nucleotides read TGTGCCAGCAGCGTGCGACAGAGGCGGTACGTC. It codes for CASSVRQRRYV.

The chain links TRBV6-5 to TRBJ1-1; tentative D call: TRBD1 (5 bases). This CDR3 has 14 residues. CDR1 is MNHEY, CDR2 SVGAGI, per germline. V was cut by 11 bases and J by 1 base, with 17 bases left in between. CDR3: CASGGGAKNTEAFF. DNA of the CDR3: TGTGCCTCGGGCGGTGGGGCTAAGAACACTGAAGCTTTCTTT.

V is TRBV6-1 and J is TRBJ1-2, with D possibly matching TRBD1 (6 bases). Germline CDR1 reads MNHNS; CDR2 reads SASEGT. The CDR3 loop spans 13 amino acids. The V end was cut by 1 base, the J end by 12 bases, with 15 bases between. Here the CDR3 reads CASSEGGEDSHTF. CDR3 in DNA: TGTGCCAGCAGTGAAGGAGGGGAGGACAGCCACACCTTC.